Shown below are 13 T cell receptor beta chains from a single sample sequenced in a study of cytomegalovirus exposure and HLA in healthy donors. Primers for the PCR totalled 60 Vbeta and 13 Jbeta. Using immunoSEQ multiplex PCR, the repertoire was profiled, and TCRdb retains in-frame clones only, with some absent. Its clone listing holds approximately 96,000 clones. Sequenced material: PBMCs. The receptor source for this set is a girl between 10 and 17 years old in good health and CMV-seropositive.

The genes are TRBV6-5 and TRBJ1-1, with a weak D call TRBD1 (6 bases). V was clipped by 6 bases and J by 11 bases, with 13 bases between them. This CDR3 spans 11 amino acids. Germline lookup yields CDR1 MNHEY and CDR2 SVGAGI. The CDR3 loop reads CASSGNREAFF. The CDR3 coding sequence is TGTGCCAGCAGCGGTAACAGGGAGGCTTTCTTT.

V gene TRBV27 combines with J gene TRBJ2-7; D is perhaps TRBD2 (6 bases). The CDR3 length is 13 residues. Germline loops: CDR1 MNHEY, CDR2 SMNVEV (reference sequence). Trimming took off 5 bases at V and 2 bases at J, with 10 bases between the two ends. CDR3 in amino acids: CASSVTGAYEQYF. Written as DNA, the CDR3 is TGTGCCAGCAGTGTAACGGGGGCCTACGAGCAGTACTTC.

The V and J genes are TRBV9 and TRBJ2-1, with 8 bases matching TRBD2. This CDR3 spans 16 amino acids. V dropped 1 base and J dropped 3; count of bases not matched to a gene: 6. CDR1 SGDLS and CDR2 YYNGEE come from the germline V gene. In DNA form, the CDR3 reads TGTGCCAGCAGCGTACGAGCGGGGGCTCTCTACAATGAGCAGTTCTTC. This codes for CASSVRAGALYNEQFF.

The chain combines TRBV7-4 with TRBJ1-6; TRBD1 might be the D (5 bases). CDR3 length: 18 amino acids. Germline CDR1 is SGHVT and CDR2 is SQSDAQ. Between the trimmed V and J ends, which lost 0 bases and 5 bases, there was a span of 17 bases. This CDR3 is CASSLARDRGLDNSPLHF. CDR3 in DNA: TGTGCCAGCAGCTTAGCGCGTGACCGGGGACTGGATAATTCACCCCTCCACTTT.

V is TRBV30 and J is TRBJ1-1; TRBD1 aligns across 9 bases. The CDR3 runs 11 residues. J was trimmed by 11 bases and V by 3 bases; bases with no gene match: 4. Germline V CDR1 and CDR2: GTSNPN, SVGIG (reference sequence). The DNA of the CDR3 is TGTGCCTGGAGACTGACAGGGGGGGCTTTCTTT. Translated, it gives CAWRLTGGAFF. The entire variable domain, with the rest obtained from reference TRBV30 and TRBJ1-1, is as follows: SQTIHQWPATLVQPVGSPLSLECTVEGTSNPNLYWYRQAAGRGLQLLFYSVGIGQISSEVPQNLSASRPQDRQFILSSKKLLLSDSGFYLCAWRLTGGAFFGQGTRLTVV.

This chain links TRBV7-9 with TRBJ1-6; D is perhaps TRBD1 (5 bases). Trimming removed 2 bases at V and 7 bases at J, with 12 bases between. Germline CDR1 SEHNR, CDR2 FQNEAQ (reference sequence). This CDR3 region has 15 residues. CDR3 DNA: TGTGCCAGCAGCTTAAGGGGAGGTGGAAATTCACCCCTCCACTTT. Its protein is CASSLRGGGNSPLHF.

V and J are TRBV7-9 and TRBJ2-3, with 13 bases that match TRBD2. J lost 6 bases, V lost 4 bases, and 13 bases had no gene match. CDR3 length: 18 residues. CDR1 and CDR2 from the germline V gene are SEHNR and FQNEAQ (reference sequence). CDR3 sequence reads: CASSSGTSGDISGDTQYF. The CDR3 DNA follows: TGTGCCAGCAGCTCAGGGACTAGCGGGGATATAAGCGGTGATACGCAGTATTTT.

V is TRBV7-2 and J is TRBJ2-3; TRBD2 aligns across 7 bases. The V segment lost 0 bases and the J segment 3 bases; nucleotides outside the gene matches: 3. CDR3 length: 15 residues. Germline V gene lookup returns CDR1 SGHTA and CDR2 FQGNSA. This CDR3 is CASSLAGRDTDTQYF. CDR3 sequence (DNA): TGTGCCAGCAGCTTAGCAGGGAGGGATACAGATACGCAGTATTTT.

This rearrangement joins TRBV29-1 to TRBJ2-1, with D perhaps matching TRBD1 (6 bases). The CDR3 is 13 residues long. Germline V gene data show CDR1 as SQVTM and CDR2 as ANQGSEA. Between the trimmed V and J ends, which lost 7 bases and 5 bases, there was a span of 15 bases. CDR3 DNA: TGCAGCGCCACGTGGGGGCTAGACAATGAGCAGTTCTTC. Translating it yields CSATWGLDNEQFF.

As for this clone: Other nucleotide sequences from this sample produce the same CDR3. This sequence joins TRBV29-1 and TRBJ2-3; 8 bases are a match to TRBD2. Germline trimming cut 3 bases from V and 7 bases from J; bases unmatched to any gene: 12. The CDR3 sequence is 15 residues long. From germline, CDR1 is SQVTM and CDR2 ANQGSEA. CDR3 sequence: CSVEGASGPLNTQYF. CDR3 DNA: TGCAGCGTTGAGGGCGCTAGCGGGCCCTTAAATACGCAGTATTTT.

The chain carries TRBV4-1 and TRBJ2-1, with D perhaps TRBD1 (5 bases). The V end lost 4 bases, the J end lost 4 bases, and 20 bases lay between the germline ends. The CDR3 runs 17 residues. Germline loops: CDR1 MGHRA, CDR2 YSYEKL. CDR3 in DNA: TGCGCCAGCAGCCCTACGACAGCCAACGCTTTATACAATGAGCAGTTCTTC. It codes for CASSPTTANALYNEQFF.

The CDR3 DNA reads as TGCGCCAGCAGCCAAGACACGCGCTCCTACGAGCAGTACTTC. This encodes CASSQDTRSYEQYF. The chain uses TRBV4-1 and TRBJ2-7; unclear D gene. V was cut by 0 bases and J by 0 bases, with 6 bases left in between. CDR1 MGHRA and CDR2 YSYEKL come from the germline V gene. The CDR3 length is 14 residues.

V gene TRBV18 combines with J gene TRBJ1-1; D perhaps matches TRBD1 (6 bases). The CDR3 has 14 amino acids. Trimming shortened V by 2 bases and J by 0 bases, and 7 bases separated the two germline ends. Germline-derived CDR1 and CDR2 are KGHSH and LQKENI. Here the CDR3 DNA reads TGTGCCAGCTCACCAGACAGGCTGAACACTGAAGCTTTCTTT. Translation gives CASSPDRLNTEAFF.